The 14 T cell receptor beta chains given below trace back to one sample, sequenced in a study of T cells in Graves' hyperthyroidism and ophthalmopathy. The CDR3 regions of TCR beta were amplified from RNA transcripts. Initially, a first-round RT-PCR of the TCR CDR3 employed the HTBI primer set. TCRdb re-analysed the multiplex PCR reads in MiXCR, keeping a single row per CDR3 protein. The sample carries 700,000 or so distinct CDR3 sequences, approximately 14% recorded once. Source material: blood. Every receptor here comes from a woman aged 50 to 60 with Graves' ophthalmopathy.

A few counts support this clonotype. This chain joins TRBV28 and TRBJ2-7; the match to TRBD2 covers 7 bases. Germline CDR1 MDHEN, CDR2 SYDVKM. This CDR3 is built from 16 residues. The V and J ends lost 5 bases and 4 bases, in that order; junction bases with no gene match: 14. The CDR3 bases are TGTGCCAGCAGTCAATACAGCGGGACCGTGGGATACGAGCAGTACTTC. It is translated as CASSQYSGTVGYEQYF. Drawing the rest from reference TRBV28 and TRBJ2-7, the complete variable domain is DVKVTQSSRYLVKRTGEKVFLECVQDMDHENMFWYRQDPGLGLRLIYFSYDVKMKEKGDIPEGYSVSREKKERFSLILESASTNQTSMYLCASSQYSGTVGYEQYFGPGTRLTVT.

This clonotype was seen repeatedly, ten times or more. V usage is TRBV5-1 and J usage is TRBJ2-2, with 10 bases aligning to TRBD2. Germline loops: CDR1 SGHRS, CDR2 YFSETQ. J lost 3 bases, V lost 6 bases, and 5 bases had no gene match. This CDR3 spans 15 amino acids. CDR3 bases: TGCGCCAGCAAAACCGGGACTAGCGACACCGGGGAGCTGTTTTTT. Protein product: CASKTGTSDTGELFF.

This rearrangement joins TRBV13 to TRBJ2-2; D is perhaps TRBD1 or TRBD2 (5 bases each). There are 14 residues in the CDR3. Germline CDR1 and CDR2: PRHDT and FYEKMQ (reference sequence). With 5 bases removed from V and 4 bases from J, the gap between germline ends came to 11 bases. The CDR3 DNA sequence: TGTGCCAGCAGCGCCGGGACGCTCACCGGGGAGCTGTTTTTT. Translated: CASSAGTLTGELFF.

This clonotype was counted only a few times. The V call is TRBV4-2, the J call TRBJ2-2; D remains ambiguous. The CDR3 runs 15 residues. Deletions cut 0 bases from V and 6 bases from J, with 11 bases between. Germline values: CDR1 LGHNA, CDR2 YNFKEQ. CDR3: CASSQDFRRAGELFF. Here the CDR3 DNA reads TGTGCCAGCAGCCAAGATTTTAGGCGCGCCGGGGAGCTGTTTTTT.

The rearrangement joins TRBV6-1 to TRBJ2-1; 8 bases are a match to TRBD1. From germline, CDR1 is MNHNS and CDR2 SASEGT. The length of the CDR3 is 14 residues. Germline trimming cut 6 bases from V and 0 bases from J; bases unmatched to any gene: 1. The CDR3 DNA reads TGTGCCAGCAGCGGACAGGGCTCCTACAATGAGCAGTTCTTC. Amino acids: CASSGQGSYNEQFF.

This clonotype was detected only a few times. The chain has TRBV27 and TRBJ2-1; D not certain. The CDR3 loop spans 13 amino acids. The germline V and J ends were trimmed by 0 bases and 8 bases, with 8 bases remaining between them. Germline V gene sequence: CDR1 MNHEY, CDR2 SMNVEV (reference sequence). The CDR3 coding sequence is TGTGCCAGCAGTTTATCCTTACGATATGAGCAGTTCTTC. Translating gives CASSLSLRYEQFF.

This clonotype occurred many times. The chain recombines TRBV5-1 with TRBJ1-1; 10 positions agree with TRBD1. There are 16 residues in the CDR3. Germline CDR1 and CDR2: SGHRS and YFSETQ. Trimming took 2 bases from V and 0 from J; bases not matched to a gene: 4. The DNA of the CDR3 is TGCGCCAGCAGCTTTGTGACAGGGGGCCTGAACACTGAAGCTTTCTTT. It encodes CASSFVTGGLNTEAFF.

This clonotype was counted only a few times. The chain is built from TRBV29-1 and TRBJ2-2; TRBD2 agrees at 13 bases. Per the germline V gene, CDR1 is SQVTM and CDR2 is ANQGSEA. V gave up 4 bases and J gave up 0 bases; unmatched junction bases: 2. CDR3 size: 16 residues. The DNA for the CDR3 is TGCAGCGTTGTAGGACTAGCGGGAGCGAACACCGGGGAGCTGTTTTTT. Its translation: CSVVGLAGANTGELFF.

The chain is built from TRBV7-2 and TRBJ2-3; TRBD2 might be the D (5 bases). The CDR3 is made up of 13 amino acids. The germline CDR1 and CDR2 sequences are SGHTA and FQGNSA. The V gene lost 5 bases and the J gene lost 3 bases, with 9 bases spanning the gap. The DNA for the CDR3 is TGTGCCAGCAGCGTCACTAGGACAGATACGCAGTATTTT. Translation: CASSVTRTDTQYF.

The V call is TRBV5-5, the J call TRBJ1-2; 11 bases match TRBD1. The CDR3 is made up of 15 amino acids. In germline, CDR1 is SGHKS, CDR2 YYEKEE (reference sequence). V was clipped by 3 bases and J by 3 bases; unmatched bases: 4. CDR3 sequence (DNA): TGTGCCAGCAGCTGGGGACAGGGGGGGGACTATGGCTACACCTTC. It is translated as CASSWGQGGDYGYTF.

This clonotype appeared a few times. This CDR3 reads CSARGGRGSGQPQHF. The CDR3 DNA sequence: TGCAGTGCTAGAGGGGGGCGCGGTTCAGGTCAGCCCCAGCATTTT. The chain employs TRBV20-1 and TRBJ1-5, with D maybe TRBD1 (6 bases). The CDR3 has 15 amino acids. Trimming pared 1 base from V and 6 bases from J, leaving 16 bases between. Germline CDR1 and CDR2: DFQATT and SNEGSKA (reference sequence).

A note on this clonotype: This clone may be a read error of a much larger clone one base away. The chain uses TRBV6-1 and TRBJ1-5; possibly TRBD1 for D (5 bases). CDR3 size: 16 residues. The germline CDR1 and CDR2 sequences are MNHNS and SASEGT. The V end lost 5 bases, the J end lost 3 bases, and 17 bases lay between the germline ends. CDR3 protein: CASSPGRGILNQPQHF. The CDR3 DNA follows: TGTGCCAGCAGTCCGGGACGGGGAATTCTCAATCAGCCCCAGCATTTT.

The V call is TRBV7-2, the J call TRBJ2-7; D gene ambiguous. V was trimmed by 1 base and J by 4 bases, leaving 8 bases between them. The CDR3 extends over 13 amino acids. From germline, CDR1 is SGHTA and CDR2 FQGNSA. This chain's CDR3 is CTSSLDGAYEQYF. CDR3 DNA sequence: TGTACCAGCAGCTTAGACGGAGCTTACGAGCAGTACTTC.

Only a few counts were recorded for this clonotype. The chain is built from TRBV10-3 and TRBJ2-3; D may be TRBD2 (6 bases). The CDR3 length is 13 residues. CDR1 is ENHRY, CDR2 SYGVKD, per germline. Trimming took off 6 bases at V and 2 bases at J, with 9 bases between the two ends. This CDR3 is CAIRLAYTDTQYF. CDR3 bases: TGTGCCATCAGGCTAGCGTACACAGATACGCAGTATTTT.